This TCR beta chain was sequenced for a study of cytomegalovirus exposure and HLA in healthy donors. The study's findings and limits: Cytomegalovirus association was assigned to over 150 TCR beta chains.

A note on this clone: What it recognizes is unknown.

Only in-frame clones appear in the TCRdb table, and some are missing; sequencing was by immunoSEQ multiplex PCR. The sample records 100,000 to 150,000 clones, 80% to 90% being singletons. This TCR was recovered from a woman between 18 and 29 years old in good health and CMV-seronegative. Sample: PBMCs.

The CDR3 DNA reads TGTGCCAGTAGTATATGGGGAGTTGGAGAGACCCAGTACTTC. Translation: CASSIWGVGETQYF. The rearrangement joins TRBV19 to TRBJ2-5; possibly TRBD2 for D (5 bases). This CDR3 comprises 14 residues. Germline V CDR1 and CDR2: LNHDA, SQIVND (reference sequence). Trimming pared 2 bases from V and 4 bases from J, leaving 11 bases between.